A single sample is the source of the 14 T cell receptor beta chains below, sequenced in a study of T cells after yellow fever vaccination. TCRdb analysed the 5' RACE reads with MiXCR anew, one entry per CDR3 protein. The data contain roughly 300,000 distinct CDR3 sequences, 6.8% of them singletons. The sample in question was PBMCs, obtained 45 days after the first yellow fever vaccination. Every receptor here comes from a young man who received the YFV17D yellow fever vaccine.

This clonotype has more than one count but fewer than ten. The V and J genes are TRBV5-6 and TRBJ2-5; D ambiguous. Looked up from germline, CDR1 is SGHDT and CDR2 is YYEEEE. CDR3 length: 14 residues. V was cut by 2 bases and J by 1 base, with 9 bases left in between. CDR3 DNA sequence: TGTGCCAGCAGCTTTGGAATCCTCCAAGAGACCCAGTACTTC. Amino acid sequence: CASSFGILQETQYF.

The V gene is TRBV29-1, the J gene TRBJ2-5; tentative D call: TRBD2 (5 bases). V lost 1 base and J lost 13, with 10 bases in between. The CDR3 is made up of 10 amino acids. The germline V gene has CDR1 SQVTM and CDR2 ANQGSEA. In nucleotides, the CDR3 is TGCAGCGTTGAAGTCGGGGAGAGGTACTTC. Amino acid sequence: CSVEVGERYF.

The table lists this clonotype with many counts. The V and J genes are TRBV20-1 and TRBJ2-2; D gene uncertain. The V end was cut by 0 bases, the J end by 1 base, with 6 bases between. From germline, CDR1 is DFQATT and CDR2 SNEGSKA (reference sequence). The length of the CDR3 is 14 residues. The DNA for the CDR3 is TGCAGTGCTAGAGATCTTATGAACACCGGGGAGCTGTTTTTT. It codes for CSARDLMNTGELFF.

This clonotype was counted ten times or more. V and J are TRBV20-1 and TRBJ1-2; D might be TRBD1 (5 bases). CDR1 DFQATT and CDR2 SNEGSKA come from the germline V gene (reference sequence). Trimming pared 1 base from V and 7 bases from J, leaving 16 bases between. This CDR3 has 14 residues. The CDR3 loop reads CSARGMTVYGGYTF. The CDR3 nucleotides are TGCAGTGCTAGAGGAATGACAGTGTATGGTGGCTACACCTTC.

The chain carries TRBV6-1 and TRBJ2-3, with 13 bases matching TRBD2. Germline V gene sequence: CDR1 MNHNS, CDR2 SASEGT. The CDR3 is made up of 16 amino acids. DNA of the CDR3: TGTGCTAGCGGATGGACTAGCGGGGGAATCACAGATACGCAGTATTTT. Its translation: CASGWTSGGITDTQYF.

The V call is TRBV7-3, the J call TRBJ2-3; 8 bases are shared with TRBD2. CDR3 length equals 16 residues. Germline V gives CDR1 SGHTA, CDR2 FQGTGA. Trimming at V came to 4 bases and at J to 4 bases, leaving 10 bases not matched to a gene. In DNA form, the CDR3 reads TGTGCCAGCAGCTCCCGGGGTAGCGGGGTGGCAGATACGCAGTATTTT. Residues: CASSSRGSGVADTQYF.

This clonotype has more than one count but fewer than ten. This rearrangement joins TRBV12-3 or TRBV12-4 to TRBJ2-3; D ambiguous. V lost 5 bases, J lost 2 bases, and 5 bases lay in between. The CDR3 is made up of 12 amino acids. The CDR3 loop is CASSDFTDTQYF. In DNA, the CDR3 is TGTGCCAGCAGTGACTTCACAGATACGCAGTATTTT.

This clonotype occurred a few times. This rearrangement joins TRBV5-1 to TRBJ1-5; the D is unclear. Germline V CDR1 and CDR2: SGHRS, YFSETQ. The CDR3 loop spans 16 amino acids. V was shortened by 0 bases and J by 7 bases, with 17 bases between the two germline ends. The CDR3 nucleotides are TGCGCCAGCAGCTTGGTGCCGGGTGGGGTTGGACAGCCCCAGCATTTT. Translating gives CASSLVPGGVGQPQHF.

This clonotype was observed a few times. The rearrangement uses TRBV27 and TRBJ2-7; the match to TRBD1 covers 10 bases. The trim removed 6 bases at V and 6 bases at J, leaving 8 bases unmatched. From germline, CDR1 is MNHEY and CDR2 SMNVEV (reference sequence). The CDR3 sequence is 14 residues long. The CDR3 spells CASRRDRGGGEQYF. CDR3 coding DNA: TGTGCCAGCAGGCGGGACAGGGGAGGTGGCGAGCAGTACTTC.

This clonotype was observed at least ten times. CDR3 nucleotide sequence: TGTGCCAGCGCGGCAGGGCTAAGCTACGAGCAGTACTTC. Translating gives CASAAGLSYEQYF. V gene TRBV6-2 or TRBV6-3 combines with J gene TRBJ2-7; D is possibly TRBD1 (5 bases). Between the trimmed V and J ends, which lost 8 bases and 3 bases, there was a span of 14 bases. Per germline, CDR1 MNHEY and CDR2 SVGEGT. The CDR3 covers 13 residues.

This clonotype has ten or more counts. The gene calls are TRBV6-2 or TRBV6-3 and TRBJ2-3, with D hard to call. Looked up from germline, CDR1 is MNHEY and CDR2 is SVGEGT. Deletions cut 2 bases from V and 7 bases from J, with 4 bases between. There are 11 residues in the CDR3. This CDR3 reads CASSYVNTQYF. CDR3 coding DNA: TGTGCCAGCAGTTACGTCAATACGCAGTATTTT.

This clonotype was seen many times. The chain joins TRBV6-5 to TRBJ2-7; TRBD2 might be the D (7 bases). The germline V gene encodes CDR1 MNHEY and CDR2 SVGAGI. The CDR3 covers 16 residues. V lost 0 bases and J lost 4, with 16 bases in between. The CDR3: CASSYSYRGAKYEQYF. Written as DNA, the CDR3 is TGTGCCAGCAGTTACTCTTATCGGGGGGCGAAATACGAGCAGTACTTC.

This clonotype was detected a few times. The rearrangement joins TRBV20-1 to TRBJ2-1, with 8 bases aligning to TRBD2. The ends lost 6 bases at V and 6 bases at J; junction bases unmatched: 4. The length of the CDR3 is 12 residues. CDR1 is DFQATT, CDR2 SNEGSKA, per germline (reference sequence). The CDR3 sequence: CSAGRAVNEQFF. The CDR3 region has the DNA TGCAGTGCCGGGAGGGCAGTCAATGAGCAGTTCTTC.

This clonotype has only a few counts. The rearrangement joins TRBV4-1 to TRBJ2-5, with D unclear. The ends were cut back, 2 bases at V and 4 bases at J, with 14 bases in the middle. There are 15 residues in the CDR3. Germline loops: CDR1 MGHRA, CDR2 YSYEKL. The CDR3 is CASSQRMDLRETQYF. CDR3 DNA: TGCGCCAGCAGCCAACGAATGGACCTCCGAGAGACCCAGTACTTC.